One and the same sample provided the 8 T cell receptor beta chains below, sequenced in a study of PD-1 blockade in classical Hodgkin lymphoma. Profiling relied on immunoSEQ multiplex PCR, and the TCRdb table lists in-frame clones only, not all of them. The sample records about 93,000 clones, about nine tenths being singletons. In every patient, relapse followed autologous stem cell transplantation, while exposure to brentuximab vedotin differed. The sample in question was peripheral blood mononuclear cells (PBMCs), obtained before the second cycle of nivolumab. These TCRs come from a human donor with classical Hodgkin lymphoma.

V and J are TRBV6-1 and TRBJ2-5; the match to TRBD1 covers 9 bases. Germline trimming cut 8 bases from V and 2 bases from J; bases unmatched to any gene: 3. The length of the CDR3 is 13 residues. Germline V gene lookup returns CDR1 MNHNS and CDR2 SASEGT. CDR3 nucleotide sequence: TGTGCCAGCGGGACAGGGTGGCAAGAGACCCAGTACTTC. It yields the protein CASGTGWQETQYF.

Only one count was recorded for this clone. The V and J genes are TRBV10-1 and TRBJ2-2, with 7 bases fitting TRBD1. The ends lost 0 bases at V and 6 bases at J; junction bases unmatched: 4. Germline V gene sequence: CDR1 WNHNN, CDR2 SYGVQD (reference sequence). The CDR3 sequence is 15 residues long. This CDR3 reads CASSESTGEAGELFF. The CDR3 DNA is TGCGCCAGCAGTGAGTCCACAGGGGAAGCCGGGGAGCTGTTTTTT.

This chain joins TRBV15 and TRBJ2-2; D gene unclear. V lost 1 base and J 5 bases, leaving 8 bases between the germline ends. CDR3 size: 14 residues. Germline V lookup: CDR1 LNHNV, CDR2 YYDKDF (reference sequence). The CDR3 coding sequence is TGTGCCACCAGCAGAGTCGATGGGACCGGGGAGCTGTTTTTT. Translated, it gives CATSRVDGTGELFF. The full variable domain, its missing parts supplied by reference TRBV15 and TRBJ2-2, is DAMVIQNPRYQVTQFGKPVTLSCSQTLNHNVMYWYQQKSSQAPKLLFHYYDKDFNNEADTPDNFQSRRPNTSFCFLDIRSPGLGDTAMYLCATSRVDGTGELFFGEGSRLTVL.

The chain uses TRBV6-5 and TRBJ2-2; no clear D gene. Trimming pared 6 bases from V and 3 bases from J, leaving 5 bases between. There are 12 residues in the CDR3. The germline V gene has CDR1 MNHEY and CDR2 SVGAGI. In DNA, the CDR3 is TGTGCCAGCAGCGTATACACCGGGGAGCTGTTTTTT. It codes for CASSVYTGELFF.

The chain employs TRBV7-2 and TRBJ2-7, with TRBD1 identical over 10 bases. V lost 2 bases and J lost 1; bases outside the gene matches: 5. Germline V gene data show CDR1 as SGHTA and CDR2 as FQGNSA. The CDR3 extends over 16 amino acids. The CDR3 loop reads CASSLRRGQGSYEQYF. Written as DNA, the CDR3 is TGTGCCAGCAGCTTAAGGCGGGGACAGGGGTCCTACGAGCAGTACTTC.

The V and J genes are TRBV5-6 and TRBJ2-2; TRBD2 matches at 7 bases. The CDR3 runs 16 residues. CDR1 and CDR2 (germline): SGHDT, YYEEEE. The junction had 12 bases not matched to a gene; V was cut back by 7 bases and J by 3 bases. CDR3 DNA sequence: TGTGCCAGCCTCCTTGGTTTTGCGGGAGACACCGGGGAGCTGTTTTTT. Translation: CASLLGFAGDTGELFF.

CDR3 amino acids: CASSQDLGGSGYEQYF. The CDR3 coding sequence is TGCGCCAGCAGCCAAGATCTGGGCGGGAGTGGGTACGAGCAGTACTTC. V gene TRBV4-1 combines with J gene TRBJ2-7; the match to TRBD2 covers 7 bases. The CDR3 totals 16 residues. Germline CDR1 reads MGHRA; CDR2 reads YSYEKL. J lost 4 bases, V lost 0 bases, and 9 bases had no gene match.

The chain couples TRBV28 to TRBJ1-4; D possibly corresponds to TRBD1 (5 bases). The CDR3 extends over 15 amino acids. The germline gives CDR1 MDHEN, CDR2 SYDVKM. Trimming cost V 5 bases and J 4 bases, with 14 bases left between them. CDR3 in amino acids: CASSPLGGGNEKLFF. Written as DNA, the CDR3 is TGTGCCAGCAGTCCCCTGGGCGGGGGTAATGAAAAACTGTTTTTT.